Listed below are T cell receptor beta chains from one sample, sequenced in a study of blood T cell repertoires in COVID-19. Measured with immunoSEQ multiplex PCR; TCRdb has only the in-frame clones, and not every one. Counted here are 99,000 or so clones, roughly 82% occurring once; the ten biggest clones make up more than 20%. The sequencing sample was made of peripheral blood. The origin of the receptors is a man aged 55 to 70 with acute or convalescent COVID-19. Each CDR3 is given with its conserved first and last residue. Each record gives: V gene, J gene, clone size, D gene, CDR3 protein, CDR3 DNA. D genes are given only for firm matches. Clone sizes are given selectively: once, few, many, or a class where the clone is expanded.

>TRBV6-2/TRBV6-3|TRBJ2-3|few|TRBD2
CASSPRPRGSGRFLLDTQYF
TGTGCCAGCAGTCCCCGACCCCGGGGTAGCGGGAGATTCCTCTTGGATACGCAGTATTTT
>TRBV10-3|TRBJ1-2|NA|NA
CAISTSGDYGYTF
TGTGCCATCAGCACTTCAGGGGACTATGGCTACACCTTC
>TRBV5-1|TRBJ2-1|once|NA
CASSSQGGTLDNEQFF
TGCGCCAGCAGCTCCCAGGGCGGGACCCTTGACAATGAGCAGTTCTTC
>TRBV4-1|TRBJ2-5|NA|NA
CASSHRGKGADTQYF
TGCGCCAGCAGCCACAGGGGCAAGGGCGCCGATACCCAGTACTTC
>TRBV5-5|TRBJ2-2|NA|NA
CASSLVGADTGELFF
TGTGCCAGCAGCTTGGTTGGGGCAGACACCGGGGAGCTGTTTTTT
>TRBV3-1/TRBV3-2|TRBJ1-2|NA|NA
CASSQEAYGYTF
TGTGCCAGCAGCCAAGAAGCTTATGGCTACACCTTC
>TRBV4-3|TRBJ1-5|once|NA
CASSQEAYSNQPQHF
TGCGCCAGCAGCCAAGAGGCATATAGCAATCAGCCCCAGCATTTT
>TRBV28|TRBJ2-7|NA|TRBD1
CASYRDRGFGGAYEQYF
TGTGCCAGCTACCGGGACAGGGGATTCGGCGGGGCCTACGAGCAGTACTTC
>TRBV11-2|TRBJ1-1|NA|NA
CASSLGGHGYTEAFF
TGTGCCAGCAGCTTAGGTGGGCATGGGTACACTGAAGCTTTCTTT
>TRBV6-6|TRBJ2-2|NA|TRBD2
CASSLTSGRVNGGELFF
TGTGCCAGCAGTCTTACTAGCGGGAGGGTAAACGGCGGGGAGCTGTTTTTT
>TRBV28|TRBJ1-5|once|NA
CASSAPPAGYVTQPQHF
TGTGCCAGCAGTGCACCTCCGGCAGGGTATGTCACTCAGCCCCAGCATTTT
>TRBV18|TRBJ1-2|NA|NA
CASSPRFGSLELGGYTF
TGTGCCAGCTCACCTCGGTTCGGCTCCTTGGAGCTTGGTGGCTACACCTTC
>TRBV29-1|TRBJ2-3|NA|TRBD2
CSGTGLAGPTDTQYF
TGCAGCGGCACGGGACTAGCGGGGCCCACAGATACGCAGTATTTT
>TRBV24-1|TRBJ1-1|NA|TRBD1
CATSDRDRGLGTEAFF
TGTGCCACCAGTGACCGGGACAGGGGGCTTGGCACTGAAGCTTTCTTT
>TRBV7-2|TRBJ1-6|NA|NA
CASSAMGQGNSPLHF
TGTGCCAGCAGCGCCATGGGGCAGGGCAATTCACCCCTCCACTTT
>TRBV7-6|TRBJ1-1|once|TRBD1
CASSLEDRVTEAFF
TGTGCCAGCAGCTTGGAAGACAGGGTGACTGAAGCTTTCTTT
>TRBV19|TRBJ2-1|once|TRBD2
CASSIGLAGTYNEQFF
TGTGCCAGTAGTATAGGTCTAGCGGGAACCTACAATGAGCAGTTCTTC
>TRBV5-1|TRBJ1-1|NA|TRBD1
CASSLGWDRGPATEAFF
TGCGCCAGCAGCTTGGGATGGGACAGGGGGCCCGCCACTGAAGCTTTCTTT
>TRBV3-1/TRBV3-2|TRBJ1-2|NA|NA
CASSQVGGLGDRSGGYTF
TGTGCCAGCAGCCAAGTGGGAGGCCTCGGAGACCGAAGTGGTGGCTACACCTTC
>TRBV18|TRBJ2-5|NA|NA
CASSLTTGQETQYF
TGTGCCAGCTCACTAACGACAGGACAAGAGACCCAGTACTTC
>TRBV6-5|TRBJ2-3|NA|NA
CASSYLDPSTDTQYF
TGTGCCAGCAGTTATCTAGATCCGAGCACAGATACGCAGTATTTT
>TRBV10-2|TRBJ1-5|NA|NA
CASREAGSNQPQHF
TGCGCCAGCCGAGAGGCCGGAAGCAATCAGCCCCAGCATTTT
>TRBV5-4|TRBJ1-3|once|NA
CASSLGNGGSGNTIYF
TGTGCCAGCAGCTTGGGTAACGGGGGTTCTGGAAACACCATATATTTT
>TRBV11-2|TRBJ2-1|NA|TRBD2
CASSSTGGLRSMEQFF
TGTGCCAGCAGCTCCACCGGGGGGTTGAGGAGTATGGAGCAGTTCTTC
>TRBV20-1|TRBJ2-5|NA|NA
CSHLAYGTQYF
TGCAGCCACCTAGCGTATGGGACCCAGTACTTC
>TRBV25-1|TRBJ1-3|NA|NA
CASSESRGAYGNTIYF
TGTGCCAGCAGTGAATCTCGGGGGGCGTACGGAAACACCATATATTTT
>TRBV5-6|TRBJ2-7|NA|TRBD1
CASSRQGAKEQYF
TGTGCCAGCAGCCGACAGGGGGCAAAGGAGCAGTACTTC
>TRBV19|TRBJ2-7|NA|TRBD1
CASSPYGQGNYEQYF
TGTGCCAGTAGTCCTTATGGACAGGGTAACTACGAGCAGTACTTC
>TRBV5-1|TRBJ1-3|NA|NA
CASSLQGSGNTIYF
TGCGCCAGCAGCTTGCAGGGTTCCGGAAACACCATATATTTT
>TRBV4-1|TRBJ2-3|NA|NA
CASSPLGLDLTDTQYF
TGCGCCAGCAGCCCCCTAGGACTCGACCTCACAGATACGCAGTATTTT
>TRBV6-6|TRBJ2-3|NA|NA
CASSYVEVDTQYF
TGTGCCAGCAGTTACGTAGAGGTGGATACGCAGTATTTT
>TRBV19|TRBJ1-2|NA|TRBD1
CASSFRDRYGYTF
TGTGCCAGTAGTTTCCGGGACAGATATGGCTACACCTTC
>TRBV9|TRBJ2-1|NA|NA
CASSVLSAGSYNEQFF
TGTGCCAGCAGTGTCCTATCCGCGGGCTCCTACAATGAGCAGTTCTTC
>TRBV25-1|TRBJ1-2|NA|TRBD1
CASSAGTGESGYTF
TGTGCCAGCAGTGCCGGGACAGGGGAGTCTGGCTACACCTTC
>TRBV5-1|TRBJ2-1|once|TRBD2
CASQLTGTSGKGEQFF
TGCGCCAGCCAACTCACCGGGACTAGCGGGAAAGGTGAGCAGTTCTTC
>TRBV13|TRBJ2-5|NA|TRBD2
CASSLGLAGTQETQYF
TGTGCCAGCAGCTTGGGACTAGCGGGGACCCAAGAGACCCAGTACTTC
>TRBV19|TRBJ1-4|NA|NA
CASSIARTAHEKLFF
TGTGCCAGTAGTATTGCTCGGACAGCACATGAAAAACTGTTTTTT